This entry describes one TCR beta chain. Antigen unknown. CDR1 is KGHSH, CDR2 LQKENI, per germline. This CDR3 is built from 15 residues. V lost 3 bases to trimming and J lost 4 bases, with 15 bases between them. Vbeta (60) and Jbeta (13) primers were used in the PCR. Profiling relied on immunoSEQ multiplex PCR, and the TCRdb table lists in-frame clones only, not all of them. This table holds 100,000 or so clones, around 75% found once. The record originates from a study of cytomegalovirus exposure and HLA in healthy donors. Overall study: As released early, the data held 65 million to 90 million unique TCRs from HLA-typed donors.

Whole-study results and caveats: According to the study, 150 to 200 TCR beta chains were cytomegalovirus-associated. Analyzed later, most CMV-associated TCR beta chains appeared HLA-restricted.

Specimen: PBMCs. The receptor was derived from a man under 40 in good health and CMV-seronegative. The V gene is TRBV18, the J gene TRBJ1-2; no clear D gene. The CDR3 coding sequence is TGTGCCAGCTCACCCGAACCCGGGTCTACCTATGGCTACACCTTC. It yields the protein CASSPEPGSTYGYTF.